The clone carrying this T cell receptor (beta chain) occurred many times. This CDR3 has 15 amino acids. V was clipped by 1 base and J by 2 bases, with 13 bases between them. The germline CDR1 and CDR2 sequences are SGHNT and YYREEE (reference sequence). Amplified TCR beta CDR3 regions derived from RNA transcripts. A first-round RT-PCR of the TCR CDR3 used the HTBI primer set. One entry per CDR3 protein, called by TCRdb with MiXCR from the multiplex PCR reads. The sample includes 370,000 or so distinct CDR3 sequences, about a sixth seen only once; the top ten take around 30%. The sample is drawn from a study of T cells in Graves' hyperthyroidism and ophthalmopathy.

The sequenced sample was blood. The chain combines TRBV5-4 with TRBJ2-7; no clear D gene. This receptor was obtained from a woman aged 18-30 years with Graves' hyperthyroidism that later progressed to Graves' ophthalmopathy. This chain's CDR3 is CASSLKIEGTYEQYF. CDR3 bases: TGTGCCAGCAGCTTGAAGATTGAAGGTACCTACGAGCAGTACTTC.